This T cell receptor beta chain was sequenced in a study of T cell repertoires in cytomegalovirus infection. Turning to the study itself: Used in the study were CMV epitopes, some recently identified and HLA-C-restricted, others well-studied and HLA-B-restricted. Public TCR beta signatures were indicative of both CMV infection and a matching HLA type. Study-wide findings and caveats: CMV-specific TCR beta clonotypes restricted by HLA-C dominated the ex vivo response. The cumulative frequency of public TCR beta families identified carriers of CMV plus the relevant HLA.

V lost 3 bases to trimming and J lost 2 bases; unmatched junction nucleotides: 22. This CDR3 has 21 amino acids. Germline CDR1 SGHVS, CDR2 FQNEAQ. This clonotype occurred many times. As yet, its antigen is unknown. TCRdb ran MiXCR on the reads and lists one entry per CDR3 protein. This sample has a few hundred thousand distinct CDR3 sequences, with over 35% found just once. The origin of this receptor is a human donor in good health (CMV status not recorded). Some clones in this sample may be carry-over from other donors' samples. V gene TRBV7-8 combines with J gene TRBJ2-1; 7 bases fit TRBD2. Sequencing used cultured PBMCs, obtained from culture after CMV antigen stimulation. DNA of the CDR3: TGTGCCAGCAGCTTTAAGGGGATACTAGCGCGCGGAGTCTTAGCCTACAATGAGCAGTTCTTC. Translating gives CASSFKGILARGVLAYNEQFF.